This T cell receptor (beta chain) was recorded in a study of blood T cell repertoires in COVID-19. About the study: The United States, Italy and Spain provided the acute and convalescent COVID-19 samples. PBMCs, B-cell-depleted T cells, or T cells were the source of the cDNA or gDNA that made up the material.

Original processing methods: By means of reference gene primer amplification, nucleated cell counts were estimated. Profiled with immunoSEQ multiplex PCR; TCRdb holds only in-frame clones, not every one. Clone size and the V and J calls come from that table; the DNA yielded D and trimming. Found here are under 100,000 clones, approximately 90% of them singletons; the top ten hold roughly 9%. This CDR3 region has 16 residues. V was clipped by 1 base and J by 3 bases, with 18 bases between them. Germline V gene data show CDR1 as GTSNPN and CDR2 as SVGIG (reference sequence). V is TRBV30 and J is TRBJ1-1; maybe TRBD1 (5 bases). The source material was peripheral blood. This receptor was obtained from a man between 50 and 59 years old with acute or convalescent COVID-19. The CDR3 sequence: CAWSGPGEGLDTEAFF. The CDR3 DNA reads as TGTGCCTGGAGTGGTCCGGGGGAAGGGCTGGACACTGAAGCTTTCTTT.